These 8 T cell receptor beta chains share one sample of origin, sequenced in a study of CD8 T cells in Susac syndrome. cDNA came from approximately 0.5 to 1 ug RNA primed by random hexamers. TCRdb re-called the immunoSEQ multiplex PCR reads through MiXCR, storing one row per CDR3 protein. Counted here are about 83,000 distinct CDR3 sequences, 95% to 96% occurring once; the ten biggest clones make up about 0.41%. Material for sequencing was CD8+ T cells from PBMCs. The origin of the receptors is a human donor with Susac syndrome.

The chain combines TRBV7-9 with TRBJ2-3; 9 positions agree with TRBD1. Germline V gene lookup returns CDR1 SEHNR and CDR2 FQNEAQ (reference sequence). The CDR3 has 15 residues. Trimming at V came to 5 bases and at J to 4 bases, leaving 7 bases not matched to a gene. For the CDR3, the DNA is TGTGCCAGCAGCCAAGGACAGGGGTCCTCAGATACGCAGTATTTT. This sequence encodes CASSQGQGSSDTQYF.

This clonotype appeared a single time. V is TRBV5-1 and J is TRBJ1-4; weak D call: TRBD1 (5 bases). Trimming left V 3 bases short and J 5 bases short, with 17 bases between. Germline values: CDR1 SGHRS, CDR2 YFSETQ. The CDR3 spans 16 residues. The DNA of the CDR3 is TGCGCCAGCAGCTCGGGACCGGGTAGACGGAATGAAAAACTGTTTTTT. Translation: CASSSGPGRRNEKLFF.

The chain is built from TRBV12-3 or TRBV12-4 and TRBJ2-1; 9 nucleotides line up with TRBD2. CDR3 length equals 16 residues. Germline trimming cut 6 bases from V and 9 bases from J; bases unmatched to any gene: 15. DNA of the CDR3: TGTGCCAGCAGGCACTCGGGACTAGCTAAAGCGGGTGAGCAGTTCTTC. It translates to CASRHSGLAKAGEQFF.

The chain employs TRBV2 and TRBJ2-1; 8 bases map to TRBD2. V lost 1 base, J lost 7 bases, and 6 bases stayed unmatched. CDR3 length: 15 amino acids. Looked up from germline, CDR1 is SNHLY and CDR2 is FYNNEI. In nucleotides, the CDR3 is TGTGCCAGCAGTGAAGAGGGGGGACTAGGGAATGAGCAGTTCTTC. Translated: CASSEEGGLGNEQFF.

This chain joins TRBV18 and TRBJ1-1, with unresolved D. Germline CDR1 and CDR2: KGHSH and LQKENI. CDR3 length equals 13 residues. The V and J ends lost 4 bases and 7 bases respectively, with 13 bases between them. This CDR3 reads CASSQGQKDEAFF. The CDR3 DNA reads as TGTGCCAGCTCACAAGGGCAGAAGGATGAAGCTTTCTTT.

The CDR3 bases are TGTGCCAGCAGTGACTATCCAGGGGAAGAAGCTTTCTTT. Translating it yields CASSDYPGEEAFF. This chain uses TRBV6-4 with TRBJ1-1, with a tentative D call TRBD1 (6 bases). Trimming removed 1 base from V and 8 bases from J, with 11 bases in between. The V gene's germline CDR1 is MRHNA and CDR2 SNTAGT. The CDR3 sequence is 13 residues long.

This clonotype came up a few times. The gene calls are TRBV6-4 and TRBJ2-1; 9 bases are shared with TRBD2. Germline lookup yields CDR1 MRHNA and CDR2 SNTAGT. The length of the CDR3 is 15 residues. J gave up 3 bases and V 0 bases, and 0 bases lay outside the gene matches. The CDR3 reads CASSDSSGSYNEQFF. Here the CDR3 DNA reads TGTGCCAGCAGTGACTCTAGCGGGAGCTACAATGAGCAGTTCTTC.

This chain uses TRBV7-2 with TRBJ1-1, with D possibly TRBD1 on 6 matching bases. Per the germline V gene, CDR1 is SGHTA and CDR2 is FQGNSA. The V and J ends lost 6 bases and 0 bases respectively, with 8 bases between them. The CDR3 is 13 residues long. The CDR3 loop is CASRGAMNTEAFF. As DNA, the CDR3 is TGTGCCAGCAGGGGGGCAATGAACACTGAAGCTTTCTTT.